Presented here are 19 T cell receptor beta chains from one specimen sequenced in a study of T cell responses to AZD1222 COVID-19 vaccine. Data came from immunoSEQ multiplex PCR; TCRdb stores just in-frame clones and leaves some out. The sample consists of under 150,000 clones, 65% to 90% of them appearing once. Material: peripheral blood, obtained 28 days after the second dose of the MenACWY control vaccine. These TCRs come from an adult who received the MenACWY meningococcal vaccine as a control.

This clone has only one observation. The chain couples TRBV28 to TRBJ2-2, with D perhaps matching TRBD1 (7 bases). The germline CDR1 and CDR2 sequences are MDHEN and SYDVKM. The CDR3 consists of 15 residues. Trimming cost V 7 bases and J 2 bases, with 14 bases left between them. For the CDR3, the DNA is TGTGCCAGCAACCGGCAGGGGGGCAACACCGGGGAGCTGTTTTTT. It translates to CASNRQGGNTGELFF.

The CDR3 DNA follows: TGTGCCAGCAGCCCCGGGACAGGGCTATGGCGGTCGGCCCATGGCTACACCTTC. Its protein is CASSPGTGLWRSAHGYTF. This chain links TRBV14 with TRBJ1-2; 9 nucleotides agree with TRBD1. Trimming removed 4 bases from V and 6 bases from J; junction bases left unmatched: 18. The CDR3 extends over 18 amino acids. CDR1 SGHDN and CDR2 FVKESK come from the germline V gene.

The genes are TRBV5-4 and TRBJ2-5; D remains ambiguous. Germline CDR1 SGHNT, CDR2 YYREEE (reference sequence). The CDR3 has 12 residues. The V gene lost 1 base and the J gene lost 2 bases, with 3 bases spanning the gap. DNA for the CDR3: TGTGCCAGCAGCTTGACTCAAGAGACCCAGTACTTC. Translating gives CASSLTQETQYF.

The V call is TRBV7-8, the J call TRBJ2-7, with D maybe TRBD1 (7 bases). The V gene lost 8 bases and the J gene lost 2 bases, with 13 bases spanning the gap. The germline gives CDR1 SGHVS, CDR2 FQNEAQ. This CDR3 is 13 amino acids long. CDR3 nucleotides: TGTGCCAGCGTACCAGGGGGGACCTACGAGCAGTACTTC. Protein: CASVPGGTYEQYF.

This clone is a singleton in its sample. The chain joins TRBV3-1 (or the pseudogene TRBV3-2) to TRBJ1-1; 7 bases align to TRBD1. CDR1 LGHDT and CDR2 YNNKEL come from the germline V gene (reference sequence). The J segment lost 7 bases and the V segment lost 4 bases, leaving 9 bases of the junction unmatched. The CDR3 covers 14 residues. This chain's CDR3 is CASSPRRQGGEAFF. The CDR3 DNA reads TGTGCCAGCAGCCCTAGAAGACAGGGTGGTGAAGCTTTCTTT.

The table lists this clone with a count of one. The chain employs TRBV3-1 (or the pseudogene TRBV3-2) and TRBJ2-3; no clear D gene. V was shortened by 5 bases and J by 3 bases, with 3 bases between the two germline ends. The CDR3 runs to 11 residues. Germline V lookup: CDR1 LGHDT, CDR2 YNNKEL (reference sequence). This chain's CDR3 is CASSETDTQYF. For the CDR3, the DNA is TGTGCCAGCAGCGAAACAGATACGCAGTATTTT.

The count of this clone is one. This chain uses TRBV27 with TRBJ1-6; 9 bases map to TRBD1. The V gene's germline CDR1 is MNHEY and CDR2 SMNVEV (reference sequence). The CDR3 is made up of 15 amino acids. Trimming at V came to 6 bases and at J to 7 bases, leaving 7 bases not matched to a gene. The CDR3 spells CASSPDRGLNSPLHF. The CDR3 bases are TGTGCCAGCAGCCCGGACAGGGGTCTCAATTCACCCCTCCACTTT.

The CDR3 DNA is TGTGCCAGCAGTGAAGGGATGGGGCGCGGGGTTTACGAGCAGTACTTC. As protein: CASSEGMGRGVYEQYF. The genes are TRBV2 and TRBJ2-7, with a weak D call TRBD2 (6 bases). Trimming removed 1 base from V and 4 bases from J, with 17 bases in between. Germline-derived CDR1 and CDR2 are SNHLY and FYNNEI. CDR3 length: 16 amino acids.

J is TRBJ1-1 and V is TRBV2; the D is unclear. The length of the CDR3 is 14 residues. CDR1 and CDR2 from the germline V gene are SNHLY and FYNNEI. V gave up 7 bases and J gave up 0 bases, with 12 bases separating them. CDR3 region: CASNPQGLNTEAFF. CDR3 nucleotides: TGTGCCAGCAATCCCCAAGGGTTGAACACTGAAGCTTTCTTT.

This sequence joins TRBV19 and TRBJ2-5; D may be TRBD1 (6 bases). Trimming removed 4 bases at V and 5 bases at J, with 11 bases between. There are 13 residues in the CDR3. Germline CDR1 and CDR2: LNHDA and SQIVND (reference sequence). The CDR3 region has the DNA TGTGCCAGTAGTAATGGGGGCTTCGAGACCCAGTACTTC. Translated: CASSNGGFETQYF.

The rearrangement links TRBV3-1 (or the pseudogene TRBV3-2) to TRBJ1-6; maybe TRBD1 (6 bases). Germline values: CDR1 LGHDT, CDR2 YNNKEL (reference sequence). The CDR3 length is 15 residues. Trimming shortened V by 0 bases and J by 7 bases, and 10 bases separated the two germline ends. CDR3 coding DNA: TGTGCCAGCAGCCAAGACGGACAGAGGAATTCACCCCTCCACTTT. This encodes CASSQDGQRNSPLHF.

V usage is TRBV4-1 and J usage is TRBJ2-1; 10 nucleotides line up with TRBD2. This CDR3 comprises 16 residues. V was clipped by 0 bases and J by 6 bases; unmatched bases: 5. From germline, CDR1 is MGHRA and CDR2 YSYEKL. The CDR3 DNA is TGCGCCAGCAGCCAAGACGAGCGGGGGGGAGGCAATGAGCAGTTCTTC. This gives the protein CASSQDERGGGNEQFF.

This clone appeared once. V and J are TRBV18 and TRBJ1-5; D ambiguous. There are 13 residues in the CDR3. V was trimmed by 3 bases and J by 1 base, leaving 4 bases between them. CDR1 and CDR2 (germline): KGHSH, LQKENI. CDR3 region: CASSPASNQPQHF. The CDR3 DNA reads TGTGCCAGCTCACCGGCAAGCAATCAGCCCCAGCATTTT.

The CDR3 loop is CASSSNLTYNEQFF. The CDR3 coding sequence is TGTGCCAGCAGCTCCAATTTGACCTACAATGAGCAGTTCTTC. V is TRBV9 and J is TRBJ2-1; no definite D call. The CDR3 is 14 amino acids. Deletions cut 4 bases from V and 2 bases from J, with 10 bases between. Germline V gene sequence: CDR1 SGDLS, CDR2 YYNGEE.

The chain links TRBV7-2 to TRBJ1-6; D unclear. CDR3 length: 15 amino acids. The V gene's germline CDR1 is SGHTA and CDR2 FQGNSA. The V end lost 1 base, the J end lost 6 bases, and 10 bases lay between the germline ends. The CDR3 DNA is TGTGCCAGCAGCTTAGGGCCAGCAAGTAATTCACCCCTCCACTTT. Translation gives CASSLGPASNSPLHF.

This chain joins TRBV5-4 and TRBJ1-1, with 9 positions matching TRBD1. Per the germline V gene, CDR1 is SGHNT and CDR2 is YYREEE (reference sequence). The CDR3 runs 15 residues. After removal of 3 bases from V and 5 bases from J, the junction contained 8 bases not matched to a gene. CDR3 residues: CASSWDRASVTEAFF. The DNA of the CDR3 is TGTGCCAGCAGCTGGGACAGGGCGTCCGTAACTGAAGCTTTCTTT.

The CDR3 nucleotides are TGTGCCAGCAGCGTAGGATCAGGGGGGAACCCAATGAACACTGAAGCTTTCTTT. Residues: CASSVGSGGNPMNTEAFF. The gene calls are TRBV9 and TRBJ1-1; 7 nucleotides match TRBD1. The CDR3 extends over 18 amino acids. From germline, CDR1 is SGDLS and CDR2 YYNGEE. V shed 0 bases, J shed 0 bases, and the junction held 11 bases outside the gene matches.

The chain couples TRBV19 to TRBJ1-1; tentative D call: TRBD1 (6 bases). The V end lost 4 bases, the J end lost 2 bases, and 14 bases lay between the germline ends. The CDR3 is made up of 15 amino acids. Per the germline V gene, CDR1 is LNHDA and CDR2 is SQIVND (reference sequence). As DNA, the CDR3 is TGTGCCAGTAGTACCTCGGACAGACCCAACACTGAAGCTTTCTTT. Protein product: CASSTSDRPNTEAFF.

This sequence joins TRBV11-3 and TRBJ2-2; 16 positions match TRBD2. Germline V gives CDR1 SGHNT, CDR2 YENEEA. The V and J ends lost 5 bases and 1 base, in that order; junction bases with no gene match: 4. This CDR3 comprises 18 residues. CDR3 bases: TGTGCCAGCAGCCCGGGGACTAGCGGGAGGGTGAACACCGGGGAGCTGTTTTTT. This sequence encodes CASSPGTSGRVNTGELFF.